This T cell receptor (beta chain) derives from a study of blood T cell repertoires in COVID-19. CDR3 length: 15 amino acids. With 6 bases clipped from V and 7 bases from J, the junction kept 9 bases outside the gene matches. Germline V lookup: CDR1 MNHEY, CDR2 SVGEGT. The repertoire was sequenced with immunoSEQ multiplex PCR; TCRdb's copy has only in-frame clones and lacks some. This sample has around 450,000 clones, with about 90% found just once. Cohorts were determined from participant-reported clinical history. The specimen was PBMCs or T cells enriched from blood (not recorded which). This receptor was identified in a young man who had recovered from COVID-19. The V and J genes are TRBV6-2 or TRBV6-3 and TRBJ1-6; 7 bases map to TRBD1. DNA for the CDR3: TGTGCCAGCAGCCCTATCGACAGGGACAATTCACCCCTCCACTTT. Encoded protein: CASSPIDRDNSPLHF.